A selection of T cell receptor beta chains follows, all from one sample in a study of vaccination and CD4 T cells after COVID-19. Via MiXCR, TCRdb re-called the PCR reads, giving one row per CDR3 protein. This table holds about 20,000 distinct CDR3 sequences, approximately 50% found once. These receptors lack a known antigen. Specimen: CD4+ T cells from blood, cultured in vitro. Source of these receptors: a human donor who had recovered from COVID-19. Both conserved end residues are part of each CDR3. A D gene is named only where the DNA matches it firmly. Clone size, where shown, is once, few, many, or a class for clones that have expanded.

NA	TRBJ1-5	NA	TRBV4-3	CASSQDPNNLGGNQPQHF	TGCGCCAGCAGCCAAGATCCAAACAACCTGGGGGGCAATCAGCCCCAGCATTTT
TRBD1	TRBJ2-7	NA	TRBV7-9	CASSLTVTGGPPYEQYF	TGTGCCAGCAGCCTAACCGTTACAGGGGGCCCTCCCTACGAGCAGTACTTC
TRBD1	TRBJ2-5	NA	TRBV10-3	CAISSHRDSEQETQYF	TGTGCCATCAGCTCCCACCGGGACAGCGAGCAAGAGACCCAGTACTTC
TRBD1	TRBJ2-2	NA	TRBV7-2	CASSRTGGKLNTGELFF	TGTGCCAGCAGTCGGACAGGGGGCAAACTGAACACCGGGGAGCTGTTTTTT
NA	TRBJ2-3	NA	TRBV20-1	CSANGGPVDTQYF	TGCAGTGCTAACGGGGGTCCCGTCGATACGCAGTATTTT
TRBD1	TRBJ1-2	few	TRBV29-1	CSPRWDRGDYGYTF	TGCAGCCCAAGGTGGGACAGGGGTGACTATGGCTACACCTTC
TRBD2	TRBJ2-1	NA	TRBV6-1	CASKSPGLAGNEQFF	TGTGCCAGCAAATCTCCGGGACTAGCGGGGAATGAGCAGTTCTTC
TRBD2	TRBJ2-3	few	TRBV28	CASSFGTSGSYTDTQYF	TGTGCCAGCAGTTTCGGGACTAGCGGGAGTTACACAGATACGCAGTATTTT
NA	TRBJ2-7	NA	TRBV28	CASSLRQFRSYEQYF	TGTGCCAGCAGTCTACGACAGTTCCGCTCCTACGAGCAGTACTTC
TRBD1	TRBJ1-2	NA	TRBV27	CASSSTGGFGYGYTF	TGTGCCAGCAGCTCGACAGGGGGCTTCGGCTATGGCTACACCTTC
NA	TRBJ2-7	NA	TRBV19	CASTFPHNGYSYEQYF	TGTGCCAGTACCTTTCCCCATAACGGATATTCCTACGAGCAGTACTTC
TRBD2	TRBJ2-7	few	TRBV20-1	CSGGKRGEQYF	TGCAGTGGCGGGAAGCGGGGAGAGCAGTACTTC
TRBD2	TRBJ2-1	NA	TRBV5-1	CASSLGGGSSYNEQFF	TGCGCCAGCAGCTTGGGTGGCGGGAGCTCCTACAATGAGCAGTTCTTC
NA	TRBJ2-7	NA	TRBV5-6	CASSFNYEQYF	TGTGCCAGCAGCTTCAACTACGAGCAGTACTTC
NA	TRBJ1-4	NA	TRBV6-1	CASSGGRITTNEKLFF	TGTGCCAGCAGTGGGGGACGGATAACAACTAATGAAAAACTGTTTTTT
NA	TRBJ1-6	NA	TRBV6-5	CASSYGVRQIYNSPLHF	TGTGCCAGCAGTTACGGTGTGAGACAGATCTATAATTCACCCCTCCACTTT
TRBD1	TRBJ2-5	once	TRBV29-1	CSVDRGQETQYF	TGCAGCGTGGACAGGGGCCAAGAGACCCAGTACTTC
NA	TRBJ2-3	NA	TRBV20-1	CSASPDSPSTDTQYF	TGCAGTGCTAGCCCGGACAGCCCTAGCACAGATACGCAGTATTTT
TRBD1	TRBJ2-2	few	TRBV28	CASSSGTGNGELFF	TGTGCCAGCAGTTCCGGGACAGGGAACGGGGAGCTGTTTTTT
TRBD1	TRBJ2-5	NA	TRBV28	CASSQTDRYQETQYF	TGTGCCAGCAGTCAGACGGACAGGTACCAAGAGACCCAGTACTTC
TRBD1	TRBJ1-2	NA	TRBV10-2	CASSQGQGSGYTF	TGCGCCAGCAGCCAGGGACAGGGGAGTGGCTACACCTTC
TRBD2	TRBJ2-3	few	TRBV27	CASSPSGGAFPDTQYF	TGTGCCAGCAGTCCCAGCGGGGGGGCCTTTCCAGATACGCAGTATTTT
TRBD2	TRBJ2-7	NA	TRBV19	CASSIMTSGSYSYEQYF	TGTGCCAGTAGTATAATGACTAGCGGGAGCTACTCCTACGAGCAGTACTTC
TRBD2	TRBJ2-5	NA	TRBV27	CASRTSGIETQYF	TGTGCCAGCAGGACTAGCGGGATTGAGACCCAGTACTTC
TRBD2	TRBJ2-1	NA	TRBV28	CASSLLALAGGPYNEQFF	TGTGCCAGCAGTTTGTTGGCCCTAGCGGGGGGGCCCTACAATGAGCAGTTCTTC
NA	TRBJ1-3	NA	TRBV6-1	CAISASTVLSGNTIYF	TGTGCCATCAGTGCCTCCACAGTGCTCTCTGGAAACACCATATATTTT